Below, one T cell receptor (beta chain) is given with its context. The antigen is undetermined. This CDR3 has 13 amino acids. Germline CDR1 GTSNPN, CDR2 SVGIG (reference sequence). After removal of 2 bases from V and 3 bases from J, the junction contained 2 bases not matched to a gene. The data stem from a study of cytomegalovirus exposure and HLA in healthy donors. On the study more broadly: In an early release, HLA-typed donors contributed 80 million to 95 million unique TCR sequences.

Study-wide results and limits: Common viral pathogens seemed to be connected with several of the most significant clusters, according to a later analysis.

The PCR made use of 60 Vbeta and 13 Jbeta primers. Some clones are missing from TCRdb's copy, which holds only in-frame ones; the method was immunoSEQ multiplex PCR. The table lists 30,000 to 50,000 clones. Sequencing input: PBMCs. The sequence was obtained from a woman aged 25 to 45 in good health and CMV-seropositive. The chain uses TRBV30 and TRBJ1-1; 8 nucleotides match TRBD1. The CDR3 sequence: CAWSQTGDTEAFF. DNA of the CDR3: TGTGCCTGGAGTCAGACAGGGGACACTGAAGCTTTCTTT. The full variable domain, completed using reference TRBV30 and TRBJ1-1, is SQTIHQWPATLVQPVGSPLSLECTVEGTSNPNLYWYRQAAGRGLQLLFYSVGIGQISSEVPQNLSASRPQDRQFILSSKKLLLSDSGFYLCAWSQTGDTEAFFGQGTRLTVV.